This TCR beta chain was sequenced in a study of tumor-infiltrating lymphocytes in primary liver carcinoma. Study as a whole: The study obtained roughly 3.5 to 7.13 million productive TCRbeta reads per sample, similar across tissue types.

This CDR3 comprises 11 residues. Germline lookup yields CDR1 SQVTM and CDR2 ANQGSEA. Using a constant-region primer together with ProtoScript II reverse transcriptase, TCR beta cDNA was made from around 0.55 ug of total RNA. Slightly modified ARM-PCR, run as three nested multiplex PCR rounds, produced the TCR beta libraries. Researchers ran the first two PCR rounds for roughly 11 cycles each with TRBV1-TRBV30 forward primers and a C-beta reverse primer. TCRdb fed the multiplex PCR reads into MiXCR, producing one record per CDR3 protein. Of approximately 320,000 distinct CDR3 sequences listed, roughly 60% were seen once; the top ten hold about 15%. With respect to this clonotype: A read error may account for a junction end that differs from germline.

They got blood RNA out of unsorted whole blood and also pulled out germline DNA. This chain joins TRBV29-1 and TRBJ2-2; D remains ambiguous. Sequenced input: peripheral blood. This receptor was identified in a woman aged 25-40 years with primary liver carcinoma and hepatitis B virus infection. CDR3 in amino acids: CSVWTDRWLFF. The CDR3 region has the DNA TGCAGCGTTTGGACGGACCGTTGGTTGTTTTTC.